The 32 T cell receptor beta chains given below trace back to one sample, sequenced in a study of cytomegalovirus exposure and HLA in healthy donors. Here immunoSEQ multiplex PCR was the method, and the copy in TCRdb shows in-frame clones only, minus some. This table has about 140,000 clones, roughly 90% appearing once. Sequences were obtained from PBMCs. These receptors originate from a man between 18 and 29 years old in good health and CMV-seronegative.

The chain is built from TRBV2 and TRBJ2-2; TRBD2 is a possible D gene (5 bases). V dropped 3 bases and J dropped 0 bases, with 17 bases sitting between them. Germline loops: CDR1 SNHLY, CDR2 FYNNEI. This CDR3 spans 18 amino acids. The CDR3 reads CASSERVPTPSNTGELFF. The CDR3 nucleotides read TGTGCCAGCAGTGAGCGGGTTCCCACCCCCTCGAACACCGGGGAGCTGTTTTTT.

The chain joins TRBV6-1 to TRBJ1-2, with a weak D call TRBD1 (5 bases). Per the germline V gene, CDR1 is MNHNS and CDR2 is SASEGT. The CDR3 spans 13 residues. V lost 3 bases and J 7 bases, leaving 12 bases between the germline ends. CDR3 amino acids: CASSELAGFGYTF. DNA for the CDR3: TGTGCCAGCAGTGAGTTGGCAGGGTTTGGCTACACCTTC.

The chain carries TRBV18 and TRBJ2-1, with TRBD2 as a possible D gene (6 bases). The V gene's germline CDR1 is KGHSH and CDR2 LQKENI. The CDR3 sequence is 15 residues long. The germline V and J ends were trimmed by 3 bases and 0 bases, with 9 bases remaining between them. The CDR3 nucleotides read TGTGCCAGCTCACCGCTAGCGAGCTCCTACAATGAGCAGTTCTTC. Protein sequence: CASSPLASSYNEQFF.

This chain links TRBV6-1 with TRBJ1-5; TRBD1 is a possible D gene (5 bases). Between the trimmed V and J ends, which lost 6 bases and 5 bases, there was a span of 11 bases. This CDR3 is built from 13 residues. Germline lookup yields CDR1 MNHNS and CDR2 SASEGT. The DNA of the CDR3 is TGTGCCAGCAGGGCCGACAGCGATCAGCCCCAGCATTTT. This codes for CASRADSDQPQHF.

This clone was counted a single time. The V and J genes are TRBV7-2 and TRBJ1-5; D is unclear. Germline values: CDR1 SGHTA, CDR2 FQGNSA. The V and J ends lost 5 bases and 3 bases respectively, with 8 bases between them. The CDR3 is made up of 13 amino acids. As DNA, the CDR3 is TGTGCCAGCAGCAAACAGAACAATCAGCCCCAGCATTTT. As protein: CASSKQNNQPQHF.

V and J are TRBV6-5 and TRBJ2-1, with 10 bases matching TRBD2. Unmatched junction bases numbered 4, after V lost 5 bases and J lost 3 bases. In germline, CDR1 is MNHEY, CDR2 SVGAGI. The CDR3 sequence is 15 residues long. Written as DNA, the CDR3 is TGTGCCAGCAGTGGGCCTAGCGGGGGCTACAATGAGCAGTTCTTC. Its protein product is CASSGPSGGYNEQFF.

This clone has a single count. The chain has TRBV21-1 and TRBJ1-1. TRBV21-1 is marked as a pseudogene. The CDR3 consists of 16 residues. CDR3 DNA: TGTGCCAGCAGCCGCCGGGGGGAGGGAGGGGACACTGAAGCTTTCTTT. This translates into CASSRRGEGGDTEAFF.

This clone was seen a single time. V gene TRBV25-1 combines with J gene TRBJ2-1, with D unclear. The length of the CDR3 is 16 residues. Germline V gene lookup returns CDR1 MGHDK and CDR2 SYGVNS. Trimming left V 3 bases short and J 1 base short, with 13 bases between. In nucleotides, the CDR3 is TGTGCCAGCAGTGAGTCCAGGTCCCCATCCTACAATGAGCAGTTCTTC. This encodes CASSESRSPSYNEQFF.

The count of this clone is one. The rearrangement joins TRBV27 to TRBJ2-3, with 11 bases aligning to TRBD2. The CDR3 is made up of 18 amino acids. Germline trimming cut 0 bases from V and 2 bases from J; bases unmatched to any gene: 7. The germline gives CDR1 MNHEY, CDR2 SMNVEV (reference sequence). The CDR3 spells CASSLSGLAGRVTDTQYF. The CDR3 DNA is TGTGCCAGCAGTTTATCAGGACTAGCGGGTCGCGTCACAGATACGCAGTATTTT.

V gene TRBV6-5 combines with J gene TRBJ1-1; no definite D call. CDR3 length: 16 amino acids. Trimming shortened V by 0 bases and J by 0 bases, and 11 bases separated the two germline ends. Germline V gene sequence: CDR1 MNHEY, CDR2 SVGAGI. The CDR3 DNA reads TGTGCCAGCAGTTACTCTCTAGGTTCCATGAACACTGAAGCTTTCTTT. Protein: CASSYSLGSMNTEAFF.

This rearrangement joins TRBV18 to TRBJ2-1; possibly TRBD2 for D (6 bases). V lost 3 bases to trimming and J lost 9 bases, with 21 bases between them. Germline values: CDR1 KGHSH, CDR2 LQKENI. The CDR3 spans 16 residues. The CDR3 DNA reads TGTGCCAGCTCACCTCTTGGTCTAGCAGGTAGCGGTGAGCAGTTCTTC. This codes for CASSPLGLAGSGEQFF.

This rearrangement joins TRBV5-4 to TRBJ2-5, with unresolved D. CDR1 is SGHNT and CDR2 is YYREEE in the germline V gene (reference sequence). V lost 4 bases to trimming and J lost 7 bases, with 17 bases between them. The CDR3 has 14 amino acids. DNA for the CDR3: TGTGCCAGCAGCCCCGCTGAGGCCCGCGGGACCCAGTACTTC. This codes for CASSPAEARGTQYF.

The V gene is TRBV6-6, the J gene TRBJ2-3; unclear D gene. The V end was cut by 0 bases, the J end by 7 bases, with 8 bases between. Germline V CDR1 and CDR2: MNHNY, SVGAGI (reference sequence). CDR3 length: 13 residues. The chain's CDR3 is CASSYSTSNTQYF. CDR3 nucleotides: TGTGCCAGCAGTTACTCGACTTCTAATACGCAGTATTTT.

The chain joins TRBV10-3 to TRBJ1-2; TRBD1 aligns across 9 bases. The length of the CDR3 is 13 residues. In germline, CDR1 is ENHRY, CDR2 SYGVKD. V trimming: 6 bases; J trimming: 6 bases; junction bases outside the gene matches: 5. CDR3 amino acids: CAIRTDRGDGYTF. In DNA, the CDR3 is TGTGCCATCAGAACCGACAGGGGGGATGGCTACACCTTC.

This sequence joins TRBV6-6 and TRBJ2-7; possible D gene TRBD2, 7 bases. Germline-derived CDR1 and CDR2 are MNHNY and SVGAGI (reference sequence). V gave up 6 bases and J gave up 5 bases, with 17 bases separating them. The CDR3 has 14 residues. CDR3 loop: CASRPWGGWDEQYF. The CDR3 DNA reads TGTGCCAGCAGACCCTGGGGGGGCTGGGACGAGCAGTACTTC.

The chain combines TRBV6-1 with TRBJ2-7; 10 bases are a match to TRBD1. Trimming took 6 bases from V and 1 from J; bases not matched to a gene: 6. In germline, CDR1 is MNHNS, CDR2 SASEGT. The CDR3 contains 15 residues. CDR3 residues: CASRSGTGASYEQYF. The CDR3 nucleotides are TGTGCCAGCAGGTCCGGGACAGGGGCTTCCTACGAGCAGTACTTC.

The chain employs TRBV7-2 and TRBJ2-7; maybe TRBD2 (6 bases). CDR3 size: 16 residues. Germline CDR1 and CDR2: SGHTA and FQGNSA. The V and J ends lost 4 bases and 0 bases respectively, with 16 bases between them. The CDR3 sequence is CASSSSGFRSSYEQYF. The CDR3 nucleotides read TGTGCCAGCAGCTCAAGCGGGTTCCGAAGCTCCTACGAGCAGTACTTC.

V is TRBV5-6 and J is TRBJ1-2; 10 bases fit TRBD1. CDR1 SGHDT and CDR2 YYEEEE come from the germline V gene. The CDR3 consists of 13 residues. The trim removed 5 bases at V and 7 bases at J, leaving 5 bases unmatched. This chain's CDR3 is CASSTDRGPGYTF. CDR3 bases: TGTGCCAGCAGTACCGACAGGGGGCCTGGCTACACCTTC.

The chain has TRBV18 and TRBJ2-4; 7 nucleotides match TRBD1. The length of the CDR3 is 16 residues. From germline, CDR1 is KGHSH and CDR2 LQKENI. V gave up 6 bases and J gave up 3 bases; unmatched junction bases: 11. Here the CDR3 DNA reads TGTGCCAGCTCGCCTAGACAGGGCAGCGGCAAAAACATTCAGTACTTC. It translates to CASSPRQGSGKNIQYF.

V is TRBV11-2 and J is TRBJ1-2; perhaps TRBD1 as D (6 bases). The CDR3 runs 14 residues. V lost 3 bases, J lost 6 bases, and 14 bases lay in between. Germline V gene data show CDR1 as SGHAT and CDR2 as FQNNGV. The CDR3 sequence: CASSFVAGEHGYTF. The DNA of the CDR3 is TGTGCCAGCAGCTTTGTAGCAGGGGAACATGGCTACACCTTC. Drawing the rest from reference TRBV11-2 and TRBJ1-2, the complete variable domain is EAGVAQSPRYKIIEKRQSVAFWCNPISGHATLYWYQQILGQGPKLLIQFQNNGVVDDSQLPKDRFSAERLKGVDSTLKIQPAKLEDSAVYLCASSFVAGEHGYTFGSGTRLTVV.

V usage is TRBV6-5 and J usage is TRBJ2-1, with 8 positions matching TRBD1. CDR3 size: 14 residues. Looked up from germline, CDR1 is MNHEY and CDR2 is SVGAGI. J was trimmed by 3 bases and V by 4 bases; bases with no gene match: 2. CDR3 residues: CASSLQGVYNEQFF. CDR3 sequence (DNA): TGTGCCAGCAGTTTACAGGGGGTCTACAATGAGCAGTTCTTC.

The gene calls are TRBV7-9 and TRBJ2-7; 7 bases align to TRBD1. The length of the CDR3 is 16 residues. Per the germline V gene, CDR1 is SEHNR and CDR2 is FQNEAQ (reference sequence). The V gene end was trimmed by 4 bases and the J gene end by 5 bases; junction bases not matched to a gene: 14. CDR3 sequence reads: CASSSKTGVPYNEQYF. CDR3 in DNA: TGTGCCAGCAGCTCCAAAACAGGGGTCCCCTACAACGAGCAGTACTTC.

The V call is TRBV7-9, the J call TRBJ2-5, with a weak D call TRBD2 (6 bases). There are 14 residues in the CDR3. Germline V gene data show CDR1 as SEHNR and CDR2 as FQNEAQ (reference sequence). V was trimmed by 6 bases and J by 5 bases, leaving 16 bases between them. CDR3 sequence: CASRVWEAGETQYF. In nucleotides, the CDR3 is TGTGCCAGCAGAGTCTGGGAGGCGGGGGAGACCCAGTACTTC. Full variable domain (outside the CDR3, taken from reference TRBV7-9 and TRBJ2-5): DTGVSQNPRHKITKRGQNVTFRCDPISEHNRLYWYRQTLGQGPEFLTYFQNEAQLEKSRLLSDRFSAERPKGSFSTLEIQRTEQGDSAMYLCASRVWEAGETQYFGPGTRLLVL.

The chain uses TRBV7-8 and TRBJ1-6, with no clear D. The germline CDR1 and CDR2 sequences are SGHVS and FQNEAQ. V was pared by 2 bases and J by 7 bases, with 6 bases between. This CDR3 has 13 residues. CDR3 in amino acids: CASSLPSNSPLHF. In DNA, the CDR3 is TGTGCCAGCAGCTTACCAAGCAATTCACCCCTCCACTTT.

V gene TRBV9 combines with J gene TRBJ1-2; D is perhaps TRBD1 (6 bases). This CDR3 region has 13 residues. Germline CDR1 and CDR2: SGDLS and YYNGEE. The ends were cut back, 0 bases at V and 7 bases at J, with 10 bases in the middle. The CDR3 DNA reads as TGTGCCAGCAGCGTAGATGGGGGCGGTGGCTACACCTTC. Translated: CASSVDGGGGYTF.

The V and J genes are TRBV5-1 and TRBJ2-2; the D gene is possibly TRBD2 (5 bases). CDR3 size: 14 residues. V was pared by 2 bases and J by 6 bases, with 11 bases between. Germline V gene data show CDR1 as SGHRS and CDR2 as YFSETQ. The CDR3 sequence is CASSFYEGAGELFF. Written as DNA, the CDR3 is TGCGCCAGCAGCTTTTATGAGGGCGCCGGGGAGCTGTTTTTT.

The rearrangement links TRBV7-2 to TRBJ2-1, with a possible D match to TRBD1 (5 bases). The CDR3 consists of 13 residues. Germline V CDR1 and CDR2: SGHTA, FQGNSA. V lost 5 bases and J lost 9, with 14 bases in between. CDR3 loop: CASSPDTGSEQFF. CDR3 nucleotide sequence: TGTGCCAGCAGCCCGGACACCGGCAGTGAGCAGTTCTTC. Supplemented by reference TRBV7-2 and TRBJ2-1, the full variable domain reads GAGVSQSPSNKVTEKGKDVELRCDPISGHTALYWYRQSLGQGLEFLIYFQGNSAPDKSGLPSDRFSAERTGGSVSTLTIQRTQQEDSAVYLCASSPDTGSEQFFGPGTRLTVL.

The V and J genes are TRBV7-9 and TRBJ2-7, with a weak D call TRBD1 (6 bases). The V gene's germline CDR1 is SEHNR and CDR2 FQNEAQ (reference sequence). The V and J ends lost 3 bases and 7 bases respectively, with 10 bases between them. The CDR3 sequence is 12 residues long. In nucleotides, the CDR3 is TGTGCCAGCAGCTTCCAGGGGCGAGAGCAGTACTTC. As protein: CASSFQGREQYF.

CDR3 nucleotide sequence: TGTGCCACCAGCAGAGATCAAAGCGGGAGCGGTCGGGAGACCCAGTACTTC. Protein sequence: CATSRDQSGSGRETQYF. This chain connects TRBV15 to TRBJ2-5; TRBD2 aligns across 8 bases. V trimming: 0 bases; J trimming: 5 bases; junction bases outside the gene matches: 11. CDR1 and CDR2 (germline): LNHNV, YYDKDF (reference sequence). The CDR3 extends over 17 amino acids.

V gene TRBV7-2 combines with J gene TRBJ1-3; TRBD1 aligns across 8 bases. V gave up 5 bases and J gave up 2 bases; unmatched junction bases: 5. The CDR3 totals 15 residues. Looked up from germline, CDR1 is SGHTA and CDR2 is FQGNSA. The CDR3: CASSDRGVPGNTIYF. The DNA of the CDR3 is TGTGCCAGCAGCGACAGGGGAGTCCCTGGAAACACCATATATTTT.

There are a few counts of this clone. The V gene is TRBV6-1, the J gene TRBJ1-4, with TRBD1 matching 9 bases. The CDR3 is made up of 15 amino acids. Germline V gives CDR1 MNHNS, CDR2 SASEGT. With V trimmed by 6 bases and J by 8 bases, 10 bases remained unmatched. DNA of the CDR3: TGTGCCAGCAGGGACGGACAGGGGTTTGGGGAAAAACTGTTTTTT. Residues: CASRDGQGFGEKLFF.

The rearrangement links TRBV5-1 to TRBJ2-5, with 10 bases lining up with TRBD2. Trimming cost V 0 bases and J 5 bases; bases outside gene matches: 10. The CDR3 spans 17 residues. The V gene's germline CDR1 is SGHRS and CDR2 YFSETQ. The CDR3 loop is CASSLDLSSGSGETQYF. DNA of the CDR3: TGCGCCAGCAGCTTGGACCTGTCTAGCGGGAGCGGTGAGACCCAGTACTTC.